The rows below give T cell receptor beta chains drawn from one sample of a study of beta chain features in type 1 diabetes. Profiling relied on immunoSEQ multiplex PCR, and the TCRdb table lists in-frame clones only, not all of them. The sample contains 600,000 to 750,000 clones, around 12% of which appear only once. The sequencing sample was made of naive CD4+ T cells from blood. The source is a man aged 25 to 40 with type 1 diabetes. Both conserved end residues are trimmed from each CDR3.

V gene,J gene,CDR3 protein
TRBV29-1,TRBJ1-1,STAEALNTEAF
TRBV10-3,TRBJ1-2,AITGDYGYT
TRBV25-1,TRBJ2-7,ASSEYYGGGGYEQY
TRBV6-6,TRBJ2-6,ASSSHQGLGANVLT
TRBV11-3,TRBJ2-7,ASRWTRNSYEQY
TRBV7-2,TRBJ2-3,ASSFLRAMNTDTQY
TRBV7-2,TRBJ1-4,ASSYQAGKLF
TRBV6-4,TRBJ2-1,ASSDNQYNEQF
TRBV6-1,TRBJ2-1,ASSRQSNEQF
TRBV9,TRBJ2-1,ASSVEGEQF
TRBV30,TRBJ2-1,AWDSSFYNEQF
TRBV5-1,TRBJ1-3,ASSFAGSGNTIY
TRBV6-6,TRBJ1-5,ASSSGDRGEPQH
TRBV2,TRBJ2-5,ASSARTSGRETQY
TRBV4-2,TRBJ1-4,ASSQDPTARTNEKLF
TRBV18,TRBJ2-3,ASSPTGGPGTDTQY
TRBV18,TRBJ1-2,ASSPATGVNGYT
TRBV7-3,TRBJ1-1,ASKGTGGVAEAF
TRBV19,TRBJ2-2,ASSIGGTVTGELF
TRBV7-9,TRBJ1-6,ASGVSNSPLH
TRBV5-1,TRBJ2-3,ASSTSGVVDTQY
TRBV4-3,TRBJ2-2,ASSQGHQVQGASQTDTGELF
TRBV5-4,TRBJ1-4,ASSGKGLGNEKLF
TRBV6-5,TRBJ1-5,ASRGRNQPQH
TRBV19,TRBJ2-5,ASSPLVGETQY
TRBV7-2,TRBJ1-2,ASSPDRNYGYT
TRBV20-1,TRBJ2-3,SGKWGGTQY
TRBV19,TRBJ2-7,ASMTSYYEQY
TRBV7-9,TRBJ1-1,ASRGVSGTEAF
TRBV14,TRBJ2-1,ASSPDRYNEQF
TRBV28,TRBJ2-7,ASKGGVNEQY
TRBV9,TRBJ1-2,ASSVLGTGGGGYT
TRBV6-5,TRBJ1-3,ASSYGHFSGNTIY
TRBV6-1,TRBJ2-7,ASSEGGASYEQY
TRBV4-2,TRBJ2-4,ASSQDPGQGFLAKNIQY
TRBV9,TRBJ2-3,ASSVSGGRYTQY
TRBV5-1,TRBJ1-4,ASSFLGWEKLF
TRBV28,TRBJ2-7,ASRSPTYEQY
TRBV13,TRBJ2-6,ASSLAGTGANVLT
TRBV21-1,TRBJ2-2,ASSKNRLNTGELF